Following are 32 T cell receptor beta chains from one sample sequenced in a study of T cell repertoires in cytomegalovirus infection. For these receptors, no antigen is known. TCRdb recomputed calls from the reads with MiXCR, one row per CDR3 protein. The sample holds 200,000 to 250,000 distinct CDR3 sequences, about 40% seen once. This specimen consisted of CD8+ T cells from cultured PBMCs, obtained from culture after CMV antigen stimulation. The origin of the receptors is a human donor in good health (CMV status not recorded). Some clones in this sample may be carry-over from other donors' samples.

A note on this clonotype: A single base separates this from a much larger clone, so it may be a read error. The chain combines TRBV11-1 with TRBJ2-3; 11 nucleotides match TRBD2. V dropped 5 bases and J dropped 2; count of bases not matched to a gene: 6. Germline CDR1 reads SGHAT; CDR2 reads FQDESV (reference sequence). The CDR3 has 16 residues. The CDR3 region has the DNA TGTGCCAGCAGCCCCGGGACTAGCGGACTCACAGATACGCAGTATTTT. It yields the protein CASSPGTSGLTDTQYF.

The chain uses TRBV27 and TRBJ2-7; 9 bases fit TRBD2. The CDR3 spans 15 residues. The V gene end was trimmed by 5 bases and the J gene end by 0 bases; junction bases not matched to a gene: 5. The germline V gene encodes CDR1 MNHEY and CDR2 SMNVEV (reference sequence). CDR3 amino acids: CASSPFSGSSYEQYF. The CDR3 nucleotides read TGTGCCAGCAGTCCATTTAGCGGGAGCTCCTACGAGCAGTACTTC.

The J gene is TRBJ1-2, the V gene TRBV27; possible D gene TRBD1, 6 bases. Germline loops: CDR1 MNHEY, CDR2 SMNVEV (reference sequence). V lost 6 bases and J lost 8, with 16 bases in between. The CDR3 is made up of 13 amino acids. This CDR3 reads CASSTVQGSGYTF. The CDR3 nucleotides are TGTGCCAGCAGCACTGTCCAGGGGTCGGGCTACACCTTC.

This clonotype was seen ten or more times. The rearrangement joins TRBV12-3 or TRBV12-4 to TRBJ2-7, with 8 positions matching TRBD2. The CDR3 sequence is 16 residues long. The V segment lost 4 bases and the J segment 3 bases; nucleotides outside the gene matches: 11. The CDR3 spells CASSSRGGQGIYEQYF. The CDR3 DNA is TGTGCCAGCAGTTCCCGGGGGGGACAAGGAATCTACGAGCAGTACTTC.

The sample holds a few counts of this clonotype. The chain combines TRBV7-6 with TRBJ2-7; 11 bases are shared with TRBD2. CDR3 length equals 16 residues. The junction had 10 bases not matched to a gene; V was cut back by 5 bases and J by 4 bases. Germline V gene data show CDR1 as SGHVS and CDR2 as FNYEAQ. The CDR3 DNA reads as TGTGCCAGCAGCCCCCGGTCTTTAGCGGGAGGGTACGAGCAGTACTTC. Its translation: CASSPRSLAGGYEQYF.

CDR3 sequence reads: CASTSSPLTGALQETQYF. CDR3 in DNA: TGTGCCAGCACCTCCTCTCCTCTGACAGGGGCCTTACAAGAGACCCAGTACTTC. This chain links TRBV6-2 or TRBV6-3 with TRBJ2-5; 8 positions agree with TRBD1. Unmatched junction bases numbered 18, after V lost 7 bases and J lost 2 bases. Per germline, CDR1 MNHEY and CDR2 SVGEGT. The length of the CDR3 is 18 residues.

The chain links TRBV7-9 to TRBJ2-7, with 8 positions matching TRBD2. The V gene's germline CDR1 is SEHNR and CDR2 FQNEAQ (reference sequence). This CDR3 has 16 residues. Trimming at V came to 5 bases and at J to 5 bases, leaving 14 bases not matched to a gene. The CDR3 DNA follows: TGTGCCAGCAGCCCGCCCGGCAGCGGGGGAGATGACGAGCAGTACTTC. Translated: CASSPPGSGGDDEQYF.

The V and J genes are TRBV5-4 and TRBJ2-1; TRBD2 matches at 9 bases. The CDR3 covers 19 residues. Germline V gene data show CDR1 as SGHNT and CDR2 as YYREEE (reference sequence). Trimming at V came to 4 bases and at J to 9 bases, leaving 23 bases not matched to a gene. CDR3: CASSPWAELGLASGGEQFF. CDR3 nucleotides: TGTGCCAGCAGCCCCTGGGCAGAGTTGGGACTAGCTTCCGGCGGTGAGCAGTTCTTC.

There are many counts of this clonotype. The J gene is TRBJ1-3, the V gene TRBV28; 7 bases fit TRBD1. Germline loops: CDR1 MDHEN, CDR2 SYDVKM. This CDR3 is 15 amino acids long. J was trimmed by 9 bases and V by 6 bases; bases with no gene match: 14. CDR3 sequence (DNA): TGTGCCAGCAGGTACTCCGGGACAGCGAGTGGCACCATATATTTT. The encoded protein is CASRYSGTASGTIYF.

The chain recombines TRBV7-9 with TRBJ2-3; the match to TRBD1 covers 9 bases. Germline lookup yields CDR1 SEHNR and CDR2 FQNEAQ (reference sequence). V was clipped by 5 bases and J by 1 base; unmatched bases: 7. This CDR3 comprises 16 residues. CDR3 sequence: CASSHSRDRGTDTQYF. CDR3 in DNA: TGTGCCAGCAGCCACAGCCGGGACAGGGGCACAGATACGCAGTATTTT.

This clonotype appeared a few times. The chain employs TRBV27 and TRBJ2-1, with a weak D call TRBD2 (5 bases). V was cut by 7 bases and J by 8 bases, with 9 bases left in between. This CDR3 contains 11 residues. Looked up from germline, CDR1 is MNHEY and CDR2 is SMNVEV (reference sequence). CDR3 in DNA: TGTGCCAGCATCGGGGTTGATGAGCAGTTCTTC. Encoded protein: CASIGVDEQFF.

This clonotype has more than one count but fewer than ten. V is TRBV7-2 and J is TRBJ1-6; tentative D call: TRBD1 (6 bases). Trimming removed 0 bases at V and 10 bases at J, with 13 bases between. CDR3 length equals 15 residues. The germline gives CDR1 SGHTA, CDR2 FQGNSA. The CDR3 region has the DNA TGTGCCAGCAGCTTAGCGCGGACAGTCCAATCACCCCTCCACTTT. Translated, it gives CASSLARTVQSPLHF.

The chain joins TRBV27 to TRBJ2-3; 8 nucleotides line up with TRBD2. CDR3 length: 14 residues. J gave up 8 bases and V 5 bases, and 9 bases lay outside the gene matches. The germline CDR1 and CDR2 sequences are MNHEY and SMNVEV (reference sequence). The CDR3 loop is CASSLGLVQATQYF. The DNA for the CDR3 is TGTGCCAGCAGTCTGGGACTAGTCCAAGCTACGCAGTATTTT.

V and J are TRBV29-1 and TRBJ2-3; D is unresolved. Germline assignment: CDR1 SQVTM and CDR2 ANQGSEA. The length of the CDR3 is 13 residues. The V and J ends lost 6 bases and 2 bases respectively, with 12 bases between them. The CDR3 reads CSVVGVTTDTQYF. The CDR3 DNA is TGCAGCGTGGTAGGAGTTACCACAGATACGCAGTATTTT.

This clonotype was counted only a few times. The V call is TRBV11-2, the J call TRBJ2-1; D remains ambiguous. CDR3 length: 15 residues. Germline assignment: CDR1 SGHAT and CDR2 FQNNGV. V lost 2 bases, J lost 0 bases, and 8 bases lay in between. CDR3 sequence: CASSLSQSSYNEQFF. The DNA of the CDR3 is TGTGCCAGCAGCTTAAGTCAGAGCTCCTACAATGAGCAGTTCTTC.

The CDR3 nucleotides are TGTGCCAGCAGTTCCACTAGCGGGGGGCCGAACACCGGGGAGCTGTTTTTT. Encoded protein: CASSSTSGGPNTGELFF. V and J are TRBV27 and TRBJ2-2; 12 positions match TRBD2. This CDR3 region has 17 residues. The germline gives CDR1 MNHEY, CDR2 SMNVEV (reference sequence). Trimming removed 4 bases from V and 0 bases from J; junction bases left unmatched: 3.

The chain carries TRBV7-9 and TRBJ2-2, with 10 bases matching TRBD1. Germline CDR1 is SEHNR and CDR2 is FQNEAQ (reference sequence). The V segment lost 6 bases and the J segment 5 bases; nucleotides outside the gene matches: 9. The CDR3 covers 16 residues. The CDR3 here is CASRHPGTGVTGELFF. CDR3 sequence (DNA): TGTGCCAGCAGACATCCCGGGACAGGGGTTACCGGGGAGCTGTTTTTT.

This clonotype has at least ten counts. J is TRBJ2-1 and V is TRBV7-8; TRBD2 agrees at 9 bases. V dropped 0 bases and J dropped 6; count of bases not matched to a gene: 0. This CDR3 is built from 14 residues. Germline V gives CDR1 SGHVS, CDR2 FQNEAQ. The CDR3 bases are TGTGCCAGCAGCTTAGCGACTAGCGGCAATGAGCAGTTCTTC. It encodes CASSLATSGNEQFF.

This chain connects TRBV10-3 to TRBJ2-5; D unresolved. With 3 bases removed from V and 0 bases from J, the gap between germline ends came to 8 bases. The CDR3 is 14 amino acids. From germline, CDR1 is ENHRY and CDR2 SYGVKD. CDR3 DNA: TGTGCCATCAGTGAAGGTCGTTACCAAGAGACCCAGTACTTC. Its translation: CAISEGRYQETQYF.

This clonotype turned up a few times. The chain joins TRBV7-3 to TRBJ2-1; 8 bases align to TRBD1. The length of the CDR3 is 15 residues. The germline V gene has CDR1 SGHTA and CDR2 FQGTGA. The ends lost 1 base at V and 3 bases at J; junction bases unmatched: 2. The CDR3 here is CASSLRDRHYNEQFF. Here the CDR3 DNA reads TGTGCCAGCAGCTTAAGGGACAGGCACTACAATGAGCAGTTCTTC.

The chain uses TRBV29-1 and TRBJ1-2; 9 bases map to TRBD1. The CDR3 covers 15 residues. Unmatched junction bases numbered 15, after V lost 6 bases and J lost 7 bases. Germline lookup yields CDR1 SQVTM and CDR2 ANQGSEA. CDR3 amino acids: CSVESRDRDPFGYTF. The CDR3 coding sequence is TGCAGCGTCGAATCCCGGGACAGGGACCCATTTGGCTACACCTTC.

This clonotype turned up a few times. The V call is TRBV2, the J call TRBJ2-1; D is uncertain. Trimming cost V 6 bases and J 3 bases, with 21 bases left between them. The CDR3 is 17 amino acids. Germline V gives CDR1 SNHLY, CDR2 FYNNEI. The CDR3 region is CASRWGRRLTLYNEQFF. The DNA for the CDR3 is TGTGCCAGCAGGTGGGGTAGGAGACTCACCCTCTACAATGAGCAGTTCTTC.

This chain joins TRBV11-3 and TRBJ1-2, with D maybe TRBD1 (5 bases). The CDR3 runs to 15 residues. The V end lost 3 bases, the J end lost 2 bases, and 13 bases lay between the germline ends. Germline assignment: CDR1 SGHNT and CDR2 YENEEA. CDR3 loop: CASSFRRDANYGYTF. The CDR3 nucleotides read TGTGCCAGCAGCTTTCGCAGGGACGCCAACTATGGCTACACCTTC.

The chain couples TRBV5-4 to TRBJ1-6; D call uncertain. The CDR3 extends over 16 amino acids. Germline V gene lookup returns CDR1 SGHNT and CDR2 YYREEE (reference sequence). Deletions cut 4 bases from V and 9 bases from J, with 20 bases between. The CDR3 spells CASSRMIEDGVSPLHF. DNA for the CDR3: TGTGCCAGCAGCAGAATGATTGAGGACGGAGTTTCACCCCTCCACTTT.

The chain is built from TRBV11-2 and TRBJ2-7, with a possible D match to TRBD2 (5 bases). This CDR3 comprises 14 residues. Per germline, CDR1 SGHAT and CDR2 FQNNGV. Deletions cut 5 bases from V and 2 bases from J, with 13 bases between. The CDR3 DNA reads TGTGCCAGCAGCCCCCGAAGAGGGACCTACGAGCAGTACTTC. This sequence encodes CASSPRRGTYEQYF. The variable domain in full, completed from reference TRBV11-2 and TRBJ2-7, reads EAGVAQSPRYKIIEKRQSVAFWCNPISGHATLYWYQQILGQGPKLLIQFQNNGVVDDSQLPKDRFSAERLKGVDSTLKIQPAKLEDSAVYLCASSPRRGTYEQYFGPGTRLTVT.

The rearrangement uses TRBV28 and TRBJ2-3, with TRBD2 matching 7 bases. The CDR3 sequence is 15 residues long. The junction had 11 bases not matched to a gene; V was cut back by 8 bases and J by 3 bases. Germline-derived CDR1 and CDR2 are MDHEN and SYDVKM. The CDR3 spells CASRLGGRATDTQYF. The CDR3 nucleotides are TGTGCCAGCCGCCTTGGCGGGAGAGCAACAGATACGCAGTATTTT.

A few counts support this clonotype. A much larger clone sits a single nucleotide away, making a read error possible. CDR3 residues: CARRSNQCHNYGYTF. In DNA, the CDR3 is TGTGCCAGAAGGTCTAATCAGTGTCATAACTATGGCTACACCTTC. The V gene is TRBV27, the J gene TRBJ1-2, with D unclear. CDR1 MNHEY and CDR2 SMNVEV come from the germline V gene (reference sequence). V was clipped by 9 bases and J by 1 base, with 18 bases between them. The CDR3 is 15 amino acids.

The V call is TRBV5-1, the J call TRBJ2-7, with D unresolved. Germline assignment: CDR1 SGHRS and CDR2 YFSETQ. The CDR3 extends over 13 amino acids. V lost 0 bases and J 6 bases, leaving 10 bases between the germline ends. As DNA, the CDR3 is TGCGCCAGCAGCTTGGGACATCCTATCGAGCAGTACTTC. Its protein product is CASSLGHPIEQYF.

V gene TRBV20-1 combines with J gene TRBJ2-1; 9 nucleotides align to TRBD2. This CDR3 spans 15 amino acids. The germline CDR1 and CDR2 sequences are DFQATT and SNEGSKA (reference sequence). V trimming: 2 bases; J trimming: 1 base; junction bases outside the gene matches: 3. The CDR3 here is CSARYSGGSYNEQFF. In DNA form, the CDR3 reads TGCAGTGCTAGATATAGCGGGGGATCCTACAATGAGCAGTTCTTC.

In regard to this clonotype: Its ends do not fully match the called genes, so a read error is possible. V and J are TRBV7-6 and TRBJ2-1; weak D call: TRBD1 (6 bases). Germline-derived CDR1 and CDR2 are SGHVS and FNYEAQ. The CDR3 runs to 14 residues. CDR3 sequence: CASSLGGWSGEQFF. In nucleotides, the CDR3 is TGTGCAAGCAGCTTAGGGGGTTGGTCGGGGGAGCAGTTCTTC.

The V call is TRBV9, the J call TRBJ2-1, with TRBD2 identical over 12 bases. The J segment lost 9 bases and the V segment lost 3 bases, leaving 13 bases of the junction unmatched. Germline CDR1 SGDLS, CDR2 YYNGEE. This CDR3 spans 17 amino acids. The CDR3 DNA is TGTGCCAGCAGCGCATCACAAAGGGGACTAGCGGGCGCTGAGCAGTTCTTC. The encoded protein is CASSASQRGLAGAEQFF. The whole variable domain, filled in from reference TRBV9 and TRBJ2-1, reads DSGVTQTPKHLITATGQRVTLRCSPRSGDLSVYWYQQSLDQGLQFLIQYYNGEERAKGNILERFSAQQFPDLHSELNLSSLELGDSALYFCASSASQRGLAGAEQFFGPGTRLTVL.

The chain uses TRBV6-1 and TRBJ2-1; 9 nucleotides align to TRBD2. J gave up 10 bases and V 1 base, and 2 bases lay outside the gene matches. The CDR3 is 13 amino acids. Germline-derived CDR1 and CDR2 are MNHNS and SASEGT. CDR3 DNA: TGTGCCAGCAGTGAAGGCCTAGCGGGAGAGCAGTTCTTC. This encodes CASSEGLAGEQFF.